This T cell receptor beta chain stems from a study of radiotherapy plus CTLA-4 blockade in lung cancer. Study as a whole: Objective responses were seen in around 20% of patients, disease control in 31%.

As for this clone: The antigen remains undetermined.

The trim removed 5 bases at V and 0 bases at J, leaving 10 bases unmatched. CDR3 length: 16 residues. Per the germline V gene, CDR1 is LNHNV and CDR2 is YYDKDF (reference sequence). Study findings and constraints: In blood, after radiotherapy plus ipilimumab, tumor-derived TCR clones expanded. Per reports, early blood T cell clone dynamics, plus interferon-beta, forecast response most strongly.

Focal radiation plus CTLA-4 blockade with ipilimumab was administered to patients who had chemo-refractory metastatic non-small-cell lung cancer. Generated by immunoSEQ multiplex PCR, the TCRdb table keeps only in-frame clones and is missing some. The sample consists of some 78,000 clones, 70% to 90% of them appearing once. This receptor was identified in a human donor with non-small cell lung cancer who had stable disease on radiotherapy plus ipilimumab. Sample: peripheral blood, taken from a patient treated with radiotherapy plus ipilimumab. The chain joins TRBV15 to TRBJ2-7; TRBD1 aligns across 7 bases. The CDR3 coding sequence is TGTGCCACCAGCCGGCCCGGGACAGCGAGCTCCTACGAGCAGTACTTC. It is translated as CATSRPGTASSYEQYF. Supplemented by reference TRBV15 and TRBJ2-7, the full variable domain reads DAMVIQNPRYQVTQFGKPVTLSCSQTLNHNVMYWYQQKSSQAPKLLFHYYDKDFNNEADTPDNFQSRRPNTSFCFLDIRSPGLGDTAMYLCATSRPGTASSYEQYFGPGTRLTVT.